This record looks at one TCR beta chain sequence and its context. Its antigen is unidentified. This specimen belongs to a study of T cell responses to AZD1222 COVID-19 vaccine. The study's findings and limits: After the peak T cell response, and only then, were repertoires sampled.

CDR1 and CDR2 (germline): SGHNT, YYREEE (reference sequence). CDR3 length: 14 residues. V was clipped by 2 bases and J by 5 bases; unmatched bases: 5. Generated by immunoSEQ multiplex PCR, the TCRdb table keeps only in-frame clones and is missing some. This sample has 140,000 or so clones, with about 92% found just once. Sequencing used peripheral blood, obtained after recovery from COVID-19. The genes are TRBV5-4 and TRBJ2-7, with 9 bases fitting TRBD1. This TCR derives from an adult who had recovered from COVID-19. In DNA form, the CDR3 reads TGTGCCAGCAGCTTACAAGACAGGGGGAACGAGCAGTACTTC. Encoded protein: CASSLQDRGNEQYF.